Here is one T cell receptor beta chain with its context. Its antigen remains unidentified. Germline V gene data show CDR1 as LNHDA and CDR2 as SQIVND (reference sequence). V lost 5 bases, J lost 12 bases, and 3 bases stayed unmatched. CDR3 length equals 10 residues. The sample originates from a study of cytomegalovirus exposure and HLA in healthy donors. Points from the study as a whole: The study had only CMV serostatus as immune exposure information. Cytomegalovirus-associated TCR beta chains were listed, numbering 164. Another analysis was done later, and it associated over 15,000 TCR beta sequences with HLA alleles at 0.05 false discovery rate.

Researchers ran the PCR with 60 Vbeta and 13 Jbeta primers. The assay was immunoSEQ multiplex PCR, and TCRdb's table has in-frame clones only and misses some. The sample consists of a few hundred thousand clones, under 80% of them appearing once. V is TRBV19 and J is TRBJ1-2; TRBD1 agrees at 7 bases. This clonotype was obtained from a woman aged 25 to 45 in good health and CMV-seronegative. Sequencing was performed on PBMCs. CDR3: CASSVTGDTF. CDR3 coding DNA: TGTGCCAGTAGTGTCACAGGGGACACCTTC.